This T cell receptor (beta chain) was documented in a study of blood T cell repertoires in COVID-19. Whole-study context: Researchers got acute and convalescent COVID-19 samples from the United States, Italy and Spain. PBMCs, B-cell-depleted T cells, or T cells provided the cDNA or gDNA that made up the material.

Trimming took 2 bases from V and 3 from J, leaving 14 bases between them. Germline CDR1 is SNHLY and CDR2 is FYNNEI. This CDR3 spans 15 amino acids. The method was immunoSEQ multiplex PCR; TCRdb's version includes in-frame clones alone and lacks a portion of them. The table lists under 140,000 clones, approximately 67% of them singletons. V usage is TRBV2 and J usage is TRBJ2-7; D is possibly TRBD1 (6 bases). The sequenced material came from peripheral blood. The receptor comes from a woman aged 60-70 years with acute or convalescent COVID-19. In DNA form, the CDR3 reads TGTGCCAGCAGTGAAAACTTACAGGGTTACTACGAGCAGTACTTC. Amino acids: CASSENLQGYYEQYF.